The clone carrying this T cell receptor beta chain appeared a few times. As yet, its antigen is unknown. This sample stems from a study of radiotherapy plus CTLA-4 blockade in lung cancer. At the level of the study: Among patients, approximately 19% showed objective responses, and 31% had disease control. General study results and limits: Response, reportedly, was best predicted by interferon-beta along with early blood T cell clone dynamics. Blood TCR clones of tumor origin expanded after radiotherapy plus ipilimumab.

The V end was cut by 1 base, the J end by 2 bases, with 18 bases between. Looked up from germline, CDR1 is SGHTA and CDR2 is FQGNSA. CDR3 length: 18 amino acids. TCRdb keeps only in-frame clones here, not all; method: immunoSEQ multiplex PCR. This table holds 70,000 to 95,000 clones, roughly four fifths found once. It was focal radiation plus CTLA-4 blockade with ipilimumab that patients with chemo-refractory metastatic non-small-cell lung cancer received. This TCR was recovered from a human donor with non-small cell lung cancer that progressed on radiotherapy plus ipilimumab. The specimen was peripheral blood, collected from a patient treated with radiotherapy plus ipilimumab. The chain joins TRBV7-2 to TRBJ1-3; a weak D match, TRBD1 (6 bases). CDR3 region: CASSLVPHQTGPGNTIYF. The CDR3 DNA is TGTGCCAGCAGCTTAGTCCCCCACCAGACAGGCCCTGGAAACACCATATATTTT.